What follows is one T cell receptor beta chain and its context. This entry comes from a study of blood T cell repertoires in COVID-19. Study at large: Samples of COVID-19 (acute and convalescent) were obtained from the United States, Italy and Spain. The analysed material was cDNA or gDNA that came from T cells, B-cell-depleted T cells, or PBMCs.

This CDR3 contains 15 residues. Trimming took 3 bases from V and 5 from J, leaving 16 bases between them. From germline, CDR1 is SGHTA and CDR2 FQGNSA. While infection was still active, Seattle patients were enrolled and then followed longitudinally. Methods used by the authors: Using reference gene primer amplification, nucleated cell counts were estimated. Clones were read by immunoSEQ multiplex PCR, and TCRdb kept only the in-frame ones, dropping some. The V and J calls and clone size are taken from that table; D and trimming were inferred from the DNA. The table has about 180,000 clones, around 80% seen once.

Sequencing was carried out using peripheral blood. The receptor's source is an elderly woman with COVID-19, enrolled during active disease. This chain joins TRBV7-2 and TRBJ2-5, with D possibly matching TRBD1 (6 bases). The CDR3 region has the DNA TGTGCCAGCAGCTTGGCGCGTCCGAGGGGGGAGACCCAGTACTTC. It translates to CASSLARPRGETQYF.